The sample holds a few counts of the clone carrying this T cell receptor beta chain. What it recognizes is unknown. The sample belongs to a study of Graves' ophthalmopathy and Graves' hyperthyroidism. About the study: Before any treatment, peripheral blood was taken at the initial diagnosis.

Additional autoimmune diseases, uncontrolled infections, pregnancy or lactation disqualified patients. This CDR3 region has 16 residues. Germline CDR1 reads MNHEY; CDR2 reads SVGAGI. Trimming took 5 bases from V and 8 from J; bases not matched to a gene: 12. Notes on the study in general: Ophthalmopathy versus stable hyperthyroidism: 13-signature model gave 85% to 90% sensitivity, less than 82% specificity.

Amplification targeted the TCR beta CDR3 regions, with RNA transcripts as the source material. First-round RT-PCR relied on HTBI primers, and a second-round multiplex PCR came next. A single record per CDR3 protein comes from TCRdb applying MiXCR to the multiplex PCR reads. The sample lists some 750,000 distinct CDR3 sequences, 40% seen once, with 35% to 55% in the top ten. Sequenced input: peripheral blood. This clonotype originated in an adult man with Graves' ophthalmopathy. V usage is TRBV6-5 and J usage is TRBJ1-4, with 9 bases identical to TRBD1. The CDR3: CASSLMPGQGVEKLFF. The CDR3 DNA sequence: TGTGCCAGCAGTCTCATGCCGGGACAGGGTGTCGAAAAACTGTTTTTT.